Listed below are T cell receptor beta chains from one sample, sequenced in a study of OX40 agonist ivuxolimab in advanced cancers. Assay used: immunoSEQ multiplex PCR; TCRdb lists only in-frame clones, some missing. The top ten hold 3.5% to 4% of the sample, which has 50,000 to 60,000 clones, roughly nine tenths seen once. The sample was CD4+ or CD8+ T cells sorted from blood, taken in a trial of the OX40 agonist ivuxolimab. The origin of the receptors is an adult with an advanced solid tumor such as melanoma, head and neck, liver or kidney cancer. Both conserved end residues are part of each CDR3. A D gene is named only where the DNA matches it firmly. The listing skips clone size in some rows; elsewhere it reads once, few, many or a size class.

d_gene | j_gene | abundance | v_gene | CDR3aa | CDR3nt
. | TRBJ1-1 | . | TRBV19 | CASSMGARANTEAFF | TGTGCCAGTAGTATGGGAGCGAGAGCAAACACTGAAGCTTTCTTT
. | TRBJ2-7 | once | TRBV18 | CASSGMAYEQYF | TGTGCCAGCTCAGGAATGGCCTACGAGCAGTACTTC
TRBD2 | TRBJ2-3 | . | TRBV27 | CASSLILAGSTDTQYF | TGTGCCAGCAGCCTGATTCTAGCGGGAAGCACAGATACGCAGTATTTT
TRBD1 | TRBJ2-5 | . | TRBV4-1 | CASSQVGPGQGSSPSLEETQYF | TGCGCCAGCAGCCAGGTGGGTCCAGGACAGGGGTCCTCCCCGTCTTTGGAAGAGACCCAGTACTTC
TRBD2 | TRBJ2-4 | . | TRBV11-3 | CASSLGLGNIQYF | TGTGCCAGCAGCCTGGGACTAGGTAACATTCAGTACTTC
. | TRBJ2-7 | . | TRBV11-1 | CASSSQVSYEQYF | TGTGCCAGCAGCTCTCAGGTCTCCTACGAGCAGTACTTC
. | TRBJ1-5 | . | TRBV5-1 | CASSLGLDQPQHF | TGCGCCAGCAGCTTGGGTCTTGATCAGCCCCAGCATTTT
TRBD2 | TRBJ2-1 | medium-sized | TRBV19 | CASSPIAGGYSYNEQFF | TGTGCCAGTAGCCCTATAGCGGGAGGTTACTCCTACAATGAGCAGTTCTTC
. | TRBJ1-1 | . | TRBV13 | CASSPQGPNTEAFF | TGTGCCAGCAGCCCCCAGGGTCCGAACACTGAAGCTTTCTTT
. | TRBJ1-2 | . | TRBV19 | CASSMSGYGYTF | TGTGCCAGTAGTATGTCGGGTTATGGCTACACCTTC
. | TRBJ2-1 | once | TRBV7-8 | CASSLALGQGSGGQFF | TGTGCCAGCAGCTTAGCACTTGGACAGGGATCGGGAGGGCAGTTCTTC
. | TRBJ2-7 | few | TRBV5-4 | CASTDEDSLSYEQYF | TGTGCCAGCACCGACGAGGACTCGCTCTCCTACGAGCAGTACTTC
. | TRBJ2-3 | . | TRBV28 | CASSLTVEGTDTQYF | TGTGCCAGCAGTTTAACCGTCGAAGGGACAGATACGCAGTATTTT
TRBD2 | TRBJ2-7 | . | TRBV4-1 | CASSQASSGRAYEQYF | TGCGCCAGCAGCCAAGCCTCCAGCGGGAGGGCCTACGAGCAGTACTTC
. | TRBJ1-4 | . | TRBV7-9 | CASSRGPDPEKLFF | TGTGCCAGCAGCCGCGGACCGGACCCTGAAAAACTGTTTTTT
. | TRBJ2-1 | . | TRBV30 | CAWSYGGPGQFF | TGTGCCTGGTCATATGGAGGGCCAGGGCAGTTCTTC
TRBD2 | TRBJ2-7 | . | TRBV5-6 | CASKSTLAGGTYEQYF | TGTGCCAGCAAATCTACTCTAGCGGGAGGTACCTACGAGCAGTACTTC
TRBD1 | TRBJ1-3 | . | TRBV7-9 | CASSRRTGGLGGNTIYF | TGTGCCAGCAGCCGACGTACAGGGGGCCTGGGCGGAAACACCATATATTTT
TRBD1 | TRBJ2-7 | . | TRBV28 | CASSLGQANEQYF | TGTGCCAGCAGTTTAGGACAGGCGAATGAGCAGTACTTC
. | TRBJ1-2 | . | TRBV28 | CASSLGFHGYGYTF | TGTGCCAGCAGCCTGGGCTTTCACGGCTATGGCTACACCTTC
. | TRBJ2-7 | . | TRBV27 | CASSLGAGAGEQYF | TGTGCCAGCTCCTTAGGGGCAGGGGCGGGGGAGCAGTACTTC
TRBD2 | TRBJ2-7 | . | TRBV27 | CASRMTSGSYEQYF | TGTGCCAGCAGGATGACTAGCGGTTCCTACGAGCAGTACTTC
TRBD2 | TRBJ2-3 | . | TRBV10-3 | CAISESGLAVPAGDTQYF | TGTGCCATCAGTGAGTCGGGACTAGCGGTTCCTGCGGGAGATACGCAGTATTTT
. | TRBJ2-5 | . | TRBV2 | CASRGELEETQYF | TGTGCCAGCAGGGGAGAGCTCGAAGAGACCCAGTACTTC
. | TRBJ1-4 | . | TRBV2 | CASSEESHNEKLFF | TGTGCCAGCAGTGAAGAGTCCCATAATGAAAAACTGTTTTTT
. | TRBJ1-4 | . | TRBV6-5 | CASSYGAETNEKLFF | TGTGCCAGCAGTTATGGGGCAGAAACTAATGAAAAACTGTTTTTT
TRBD2 | TRBJ2-1 | . | TRBV19 | CASSMGSGGSNEQFF | TGTGCCAGTAGTATGGGTAGCGGGGGGTCCAATGAGCAGTTCTTC
. | TRBJ2-1 | . | TRBV27 | CASSLSTIYNEQFF | TGTGCCAGCAGTTTGTCGACAATCTACAATGAGCAGTTCTTC
TRBD2 | TRBJ2-7 | . | TRBV4-3 | CASSQGLAKSYEQYF | TGCGCCAGCAGCCAAGGACTAGCTAAGTCCTACGAGCAGTACTTC
TRBD2 | TRBJ2-2 | once | TRBV7-9 | CASSPKEAGVFGELFF | TGTGCCAGCAGCCCGAAGGAAGCGGGAGTCTTCGGGGAGCTGTTTTTT
TRBD2 | TRBJ2-5 | . | TRBV15 | CATSTLPLAGDGGETQYF | TGTGCCACCAGCACACTACCTTTAGCGGGAGATGGCGGGGAGACCCAGTACTTC
TRBD2 | TRBJ2-1 | . | TRBV28 | CASSLIAGGSYNEQFF | TGTGCCAGCAGTTTGATAGCGGGAGGGTCTTACAATGAGCAGTTCTTC
. | TRBJ2-7 | . | TRBV11-3 | CASSQDFSYEQYF | TGTGCCAGCAGCCAAGACTTCTCCTACGAGCAGTACTTC
. | TRBJ2-3 | . | TRBV14 | CASSQGGTSTDTQYF | TGTGCCAGCAGCCAAGGTGGGACTAGCACAGATACGCAGTATTTT
TRBD1 | TRBJ2-7 | once | TRBV4-1 | CASSLGQGGYEQYF | TGCGCCAGCAGCCTTGGACAGGGGGGCTACGAGCAGTACTTC
TRBD1 | TRBJ2-6 | . | TRBV15 | CATSREPPGTAASGANVLTF | TGTGCCACCAGCAGAGAACCGCCCGGGACAGCGGCCTCTGGGGCCAACGTCCTGACTTTC
. | TRBJ2-7 | many | TRBV6-6 | CASSSGLWEQYF | TGTGCCAGCAGCTCAGGACTGTGGGAGCAGTACTTC
. | TRBJ2-1 | . | TRBV2 | CASRTYSGNEQFF | TGTGCCAGCCGAACCTATTCGGGGAATGAGCAGTTCTTC
TRBD1 | TRBJ2-3 | . | TRBV7-8 | CASSLAFGTGLTDTQYF | TGTGCCAGCAGCTTAGCGTTCGGGACAGGGCTGACAGATACGCAGTATTTT
. | TRBJ1-1 | . | TRBV4-1 | CASRGMENTEAFF | TGCGCCAGCAGGGGGATGGAGAACACTGAAGCTTTCTTT
TRBD2 | TRBJ2-1 | . | TRBV4-3 | CASSLAGVGVNEQFF | TGCGCCAGCAGTCTAGCGGGAGTGGGAGTGAATGAGCAGTTCTTC
. | TRBJ2-7 | . | TRBV11-2 | CASSLDRPSSYEQYF | TGTGCCAGCAGCTTAGACCGACCCTCCTCCTACGAGCAGTACTTC
. | TRBJ2-5 | . | TRBV4-2 | CASSQDWQGFEKTQYF | TGTGCCAGCAGCCAAGATTGGCAGGGGTTCGAAAAGACCCAGTACTTC
. | TRBJ1-1 | . | TRBV28 | CASSLSKNTEAFF | TGTGCCAGCAGTTTGAGCAAGAACACTGAAGCTTTCTTT
. | TRBJ2-1 | once | TRBV5-1 | CASRTDDGHEQFF | TGCGCCAGCAGGACCGATGATGGGCATGAGCAGTTCTTC
TRBD2 | TRBJ2-1 | . | TRBV5-4 | CASSLVLAGYNEQFF | TGTGCCAGCAGCTTGGTACTAGCGGGGTATAATGAGCAGTTCTTC
TRBD2 | TRBJ2-1 | . | TRBV19 | CASSIPGGIYNEQFF | TGTGCCAGTAGTATCCCCGGGGGGATCTACAATGAGCAGTTCTTC
TRBD1 | TRBJ2-3 | . | TRBV7-3 | CASSSYLSGGIGTDTQYF | TGTGCCAGCAGCTCCTATCTATCAGGGGGCATAGGCACAGATACGCAGTATTTT
. | TRBJ2-2 | once | TRBV5-1 | CASSSPLDGGLRELFF | TGCGCCAGCAGCTCCCCCCTGGACGGAGGGCTTAGGGAGCTGTTTTTT
TRBD1 | TRBJ2-1 | . | TRBV19 | CATGTGGNEQFF | TGTGCCACCGGGACAGGGGGCAATGAGCAGTTCTTC
TRBD2 | TRBJ2-5 | . | TRBV5-6 | CASSLEASGRETQYF | TGTGCCAGCAGCTTGGAGGCTAGCGGGAGAGAGACCCAGTACTTC
TRBD1 | TRBJ2-7 | . | TRBV5-6 | CASSETGGASYEQYF | TGTGCCAGCAGCGAGACAGGGGGCGCTTCCTACGAGCAGTACTTC
. | TRBJ2-1 | . | TRBV19 | CASSIGDQYEQFF | TGTGCCAGTAGTATAGGCGACCAATACGAGCAGTTCTTC
. | TRBJ1-5 | . | TRBV7-9 | CASSHISSDQPQHF | TGTGCCAGCAGCCATATCTCATCGGATCAGCCCCAGCATTTT
. | TRBJ1-5 | . | TRBV27 | CASSPGSSNQPQHF | TGTGCCAGCAGCCCAGGTAGCAGCAATCAGCCCCAGCATTTT
TRBD1 | TRBJ2-7 | . | TRBV6-5 | CASSYSDRGIYEQYF | TGTGCCAGCAGTTACTCAGACAGGGGTATTTACGAGCAGTACTTC
TRBD1 | TRBJ1-1 | . | TRBV4-2 | CASSQEGQGVTEAFF | TGTGCCAGCAGCCAAGAAGGACAGGGGGTAACTGAAGCTTTCTTT